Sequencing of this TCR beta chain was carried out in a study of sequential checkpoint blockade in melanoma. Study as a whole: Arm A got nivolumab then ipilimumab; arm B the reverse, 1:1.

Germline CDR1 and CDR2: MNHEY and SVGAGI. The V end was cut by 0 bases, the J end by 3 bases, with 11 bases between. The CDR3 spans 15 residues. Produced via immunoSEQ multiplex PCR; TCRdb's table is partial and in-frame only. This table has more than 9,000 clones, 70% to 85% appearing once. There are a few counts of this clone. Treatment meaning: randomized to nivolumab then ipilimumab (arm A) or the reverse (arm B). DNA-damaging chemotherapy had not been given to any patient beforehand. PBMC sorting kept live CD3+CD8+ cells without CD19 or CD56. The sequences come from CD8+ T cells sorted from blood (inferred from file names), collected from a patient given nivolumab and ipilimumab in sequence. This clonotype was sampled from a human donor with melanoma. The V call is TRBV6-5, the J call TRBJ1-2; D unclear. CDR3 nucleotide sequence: TGTGCCAGCAGTTACTCCCCGGGAAACCACTATGGCTACACCTTC. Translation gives CASSYSPGNHYGYTF.